This T cell receptor beta chain emerged from a study of CD8+ T cells in alopecia areata. General study points: Especially in alopecia totalis/universalis, lesional scalp showed greater clonality than normal scalp did.

This clone was counted only a few times. Its target is unknown. CDR1 and CDR2 from the germline V gene are SNHLY and FYNNEI. CDR3 length: 14 residues. V lost 5 bases to trimming and J lost 0 bases, with 9 bases between them. Sequencing used cDNA as its template, made by extracting RNA and reverse transcribing it. Some clones are missing from TCRdb's copy, which holds only in-frame ones; the method was immunoSEQ multiplex PCR. This table holds about 140,000 clones, 51% found once. Sequencing used CD4+ T cells sorted from blood, obtained at week 0. The chain couples TRBV2 to TRBJ2-3; the D is unclear. This TCR was sampled from a human donor with alopecia areata. The CDR3 is CASSPIASTDTQYF. The CDR3 DNA reads TGTGCCAGCAGTCCCATTGCTAGCACAGATACGCAGTATTTT.